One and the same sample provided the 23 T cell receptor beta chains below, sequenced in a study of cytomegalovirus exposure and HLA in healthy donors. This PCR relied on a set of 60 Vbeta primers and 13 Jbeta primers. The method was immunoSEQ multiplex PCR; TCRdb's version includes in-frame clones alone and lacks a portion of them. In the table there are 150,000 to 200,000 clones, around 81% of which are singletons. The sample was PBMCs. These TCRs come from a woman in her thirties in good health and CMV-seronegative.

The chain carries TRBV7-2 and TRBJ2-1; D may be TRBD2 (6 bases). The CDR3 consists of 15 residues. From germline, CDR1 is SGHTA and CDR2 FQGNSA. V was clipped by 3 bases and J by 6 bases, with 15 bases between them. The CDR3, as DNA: TGTGCCAGCAGCTTCCGGGAGCCCAACGGCAATGAGCAGTTCTTC. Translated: CASSFREPNGNEQFF.

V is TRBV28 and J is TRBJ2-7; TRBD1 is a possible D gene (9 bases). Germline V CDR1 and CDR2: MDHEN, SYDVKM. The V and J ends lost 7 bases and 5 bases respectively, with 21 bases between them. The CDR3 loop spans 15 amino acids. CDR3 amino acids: CASTPGGTGRNEQYF. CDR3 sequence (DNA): TGTGCCAGCACCCCGGGAGGGACAGGGAGAAACGAGCAGTACTTC.

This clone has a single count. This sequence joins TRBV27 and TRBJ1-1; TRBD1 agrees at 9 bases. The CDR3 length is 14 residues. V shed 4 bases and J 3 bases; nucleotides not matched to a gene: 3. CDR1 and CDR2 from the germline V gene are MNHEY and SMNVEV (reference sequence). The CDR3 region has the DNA TGTGCCAGCAGTTACCGGGACAGGGACACTGAAGCTTTCTTT. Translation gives CASSYRDRDTEAFF.

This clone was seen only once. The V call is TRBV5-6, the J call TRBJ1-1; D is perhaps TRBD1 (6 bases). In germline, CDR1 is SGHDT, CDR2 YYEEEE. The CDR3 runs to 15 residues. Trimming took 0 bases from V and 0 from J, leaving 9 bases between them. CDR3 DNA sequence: TGTGCCAGCAGCTTGGACCAGGGGATGAACACTGAAGCTTTCTTT. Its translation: CASSLDQGMNTEAFF.

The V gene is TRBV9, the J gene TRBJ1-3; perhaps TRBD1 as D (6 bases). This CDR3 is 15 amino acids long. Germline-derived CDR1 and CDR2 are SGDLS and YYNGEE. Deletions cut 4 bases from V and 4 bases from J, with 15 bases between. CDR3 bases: TGTGCCAGCAGCATAGCCAGGGGTCCCGGAAACACCATATATTTT. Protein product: CASSIARGPGNTIYF.

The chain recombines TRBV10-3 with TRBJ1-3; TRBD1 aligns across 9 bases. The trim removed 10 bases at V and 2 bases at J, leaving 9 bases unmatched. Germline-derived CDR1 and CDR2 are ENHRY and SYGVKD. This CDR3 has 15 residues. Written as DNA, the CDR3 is TGTGCCACGCTTATCACAGGGGGCACTGGAAACACCATATATTTT. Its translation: CATLITGGTGNTIYF.

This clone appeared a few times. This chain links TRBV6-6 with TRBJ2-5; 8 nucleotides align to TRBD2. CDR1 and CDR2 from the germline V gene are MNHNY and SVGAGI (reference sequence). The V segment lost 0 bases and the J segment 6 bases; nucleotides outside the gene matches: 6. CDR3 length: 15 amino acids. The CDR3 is CASSYSAGGLKTQYF. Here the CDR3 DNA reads TGTGCCAGCAGTTACTCGGCGGGGGGCTTAAAGACCCAGTACTTC.

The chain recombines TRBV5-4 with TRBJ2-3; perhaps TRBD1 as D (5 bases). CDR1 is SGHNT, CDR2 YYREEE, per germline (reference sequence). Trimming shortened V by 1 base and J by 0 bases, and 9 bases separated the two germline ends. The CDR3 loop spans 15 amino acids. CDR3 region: CASSLSAGSTDTQYF. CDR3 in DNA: TGTGCCAGCAGCTTGTCTGCAGGGAGCACAGATACGCAGTATTTT.

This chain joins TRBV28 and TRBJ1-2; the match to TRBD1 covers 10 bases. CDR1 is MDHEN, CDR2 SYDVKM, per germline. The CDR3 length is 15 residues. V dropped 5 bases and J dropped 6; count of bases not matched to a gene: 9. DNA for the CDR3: TGTGCCAGCAGTCTCATTGGGACAGGGGCAAATGGCTACACCTTC. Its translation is CASSLIGTGANGYTF.

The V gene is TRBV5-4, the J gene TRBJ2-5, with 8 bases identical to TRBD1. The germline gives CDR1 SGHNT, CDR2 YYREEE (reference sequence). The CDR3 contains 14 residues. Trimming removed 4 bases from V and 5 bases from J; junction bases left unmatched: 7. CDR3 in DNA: TGTGCCAGCAGCGACGAACAGGGGGTGGAGACCCAGTACTTC. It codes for CASSDEQGVETQYF.

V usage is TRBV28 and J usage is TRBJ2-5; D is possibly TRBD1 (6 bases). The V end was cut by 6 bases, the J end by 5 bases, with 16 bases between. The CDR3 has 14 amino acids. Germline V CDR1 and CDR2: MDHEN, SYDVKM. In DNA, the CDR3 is TGTGCCAGCAGGGAGTTGGGGGCGACGGAGACCCAGTACTTC. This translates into CASRELGATETQYF.

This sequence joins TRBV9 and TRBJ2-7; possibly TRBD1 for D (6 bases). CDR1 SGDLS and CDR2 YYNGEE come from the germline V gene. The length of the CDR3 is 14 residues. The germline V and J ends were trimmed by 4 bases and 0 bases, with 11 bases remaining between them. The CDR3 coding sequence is TGTGCCAGCAGCCCCACAGGGCGCTCCTACGAGCAGTACTTC. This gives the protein CASSPTGRSYEQYF.

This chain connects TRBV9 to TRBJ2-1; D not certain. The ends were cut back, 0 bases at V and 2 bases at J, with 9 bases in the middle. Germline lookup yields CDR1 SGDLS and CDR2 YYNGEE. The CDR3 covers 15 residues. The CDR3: CASSVGSSPYNEQFF. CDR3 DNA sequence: TGTGCCAGCAGCGTAGGAAGCTCACCCTACAATGAGCAGTTCTTC.

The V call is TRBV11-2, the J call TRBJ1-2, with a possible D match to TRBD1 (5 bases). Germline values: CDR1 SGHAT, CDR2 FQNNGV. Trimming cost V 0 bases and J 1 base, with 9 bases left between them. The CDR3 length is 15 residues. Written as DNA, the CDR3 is TGTGCCAGCAGCTTAGAGGCAGGGTTTAACTATGGCTACACCTTC. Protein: CASSLEAGFNYGYTF.

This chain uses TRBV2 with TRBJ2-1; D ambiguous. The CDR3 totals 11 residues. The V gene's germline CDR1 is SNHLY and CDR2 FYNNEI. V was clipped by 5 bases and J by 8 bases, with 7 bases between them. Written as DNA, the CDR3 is TGTGCCAGCAGTCCAAATGATGAGCAGTTCTTC. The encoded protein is CASSPNDEQFF.

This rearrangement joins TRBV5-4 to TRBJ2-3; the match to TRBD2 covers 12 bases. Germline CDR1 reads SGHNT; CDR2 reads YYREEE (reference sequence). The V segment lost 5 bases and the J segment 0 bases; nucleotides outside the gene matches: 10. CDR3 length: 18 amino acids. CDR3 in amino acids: CASRHTSGGPTSTDTQYF. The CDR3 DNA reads TGTGCCAGCAGGCACACTAGCGGGGGGCCCACTAGCACAGATACGCAGTATTTT.

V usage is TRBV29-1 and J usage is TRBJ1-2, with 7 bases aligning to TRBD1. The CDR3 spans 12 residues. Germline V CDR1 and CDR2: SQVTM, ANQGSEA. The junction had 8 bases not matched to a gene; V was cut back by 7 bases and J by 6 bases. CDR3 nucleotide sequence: TGCAGCGCTGCAGACAGGGTAGATGGCTACACCTTC. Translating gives CSAADRVDGYTF.

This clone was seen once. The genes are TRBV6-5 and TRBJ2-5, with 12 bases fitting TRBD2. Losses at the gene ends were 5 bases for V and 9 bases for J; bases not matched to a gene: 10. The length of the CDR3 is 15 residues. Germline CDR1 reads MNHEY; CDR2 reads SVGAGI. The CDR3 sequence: CASSLTTSGSTAQYF. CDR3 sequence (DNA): TGTGCCAGCAGTCTCACGACTAGCGGGAGCACGGCCCAGTACTTC.

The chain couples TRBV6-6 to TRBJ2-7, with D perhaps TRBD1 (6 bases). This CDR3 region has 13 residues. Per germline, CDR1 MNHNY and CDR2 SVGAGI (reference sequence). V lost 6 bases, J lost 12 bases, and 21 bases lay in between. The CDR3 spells CASRHTHRDTPYF. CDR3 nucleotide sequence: TGTGCCAGCAGACACACCCACCGGGACACCCCGTACTTC.

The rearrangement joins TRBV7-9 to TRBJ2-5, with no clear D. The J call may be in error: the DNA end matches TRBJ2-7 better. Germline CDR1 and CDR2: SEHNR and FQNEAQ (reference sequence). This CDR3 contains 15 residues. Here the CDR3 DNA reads TGTGCCAGCAGCTTCCCCCAGGAAAGCTCCTACGAGCAGTACTTC. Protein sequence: CASSFPQESSYEQYF.

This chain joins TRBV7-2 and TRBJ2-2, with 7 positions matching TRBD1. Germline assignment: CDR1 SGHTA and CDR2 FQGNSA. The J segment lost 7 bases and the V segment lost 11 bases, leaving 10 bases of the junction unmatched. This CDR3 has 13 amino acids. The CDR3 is CAGREQGSGELFF. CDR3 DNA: TGTGCCGGGCGAGAACAGGGGAGCGGGGAGCTGTTTTTT. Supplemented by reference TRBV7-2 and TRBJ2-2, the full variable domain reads GAGVSQSPSNKVTEKGKDVELRCDPISGHTALYWYRQSLGQGLEFLIYFQGNSAPDKSGLPSDRFSAERTGGSVSTLTIQRTQQEDSAVYLCAGREQGSGELFFGEGSRLTVL.

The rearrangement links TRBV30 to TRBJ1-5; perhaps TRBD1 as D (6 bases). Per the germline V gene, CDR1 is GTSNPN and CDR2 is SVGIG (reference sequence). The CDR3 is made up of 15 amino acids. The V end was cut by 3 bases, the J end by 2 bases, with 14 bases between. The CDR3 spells CAWSEPRQGNQPQHF. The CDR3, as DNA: TGTGCCTGGAGCGAACCAAGACAGGGCAATCAGCCCCAGCATTTT.

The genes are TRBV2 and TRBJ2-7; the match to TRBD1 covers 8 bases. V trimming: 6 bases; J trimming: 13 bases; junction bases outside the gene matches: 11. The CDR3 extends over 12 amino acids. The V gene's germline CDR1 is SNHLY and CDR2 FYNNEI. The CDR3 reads CASSLRGQGKYF. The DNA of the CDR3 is TGTGCCAGCAGCCTGCGCGGACAGGGAAAATACTTC.